The next 21 T cell receptor beta chains were all read from a single sample in a study of blood T cell repertoires in COVID-19. TCRdb's table, derived via immunoSEQ multiplex PCR, lists solely in-frame clones and lacks some. The table has 120,000 to 150,000 clones, about nine tenths seen once. The source material was peripheral blood. The receptors originated from a human donor in a cohort sampled during active COVID-19.

This clone came up once. This rearrangement joins TRBV2 to TRBJ2-5, with 7 bases aligning to TRBD2. V was pared by 2 bases and J by 5 bases, with 11 bases of the junction left unmatched. The CDR3 is made up of 16 amino acids. Looked up from germline, CDR1 is SNHLY and CDR2 is FYNNEI. This chain's CDR3 is CASSERRLAVGETQYF. The DNA for the CDR3 is TGTGCCAGCAGTGAACGTAGGCTAGCGGTTGGGGAGACCCAGTACTTC.

The chain recombines TRBV4-1 with TRBJ2-2; possibly TRBD2 for D (7 bases). The CDR3 runs to 16 residues. Trimming pared 1 base from V and 8 bases from J, leaving 17 bases between. CDR1 is MGHRA and CDR2 is YSYEKL in the germline V gene. CDR3 region: CASSQAGGGGRGELFF. Written as DNA, the CDR3 is TGCGCCAGCAGCCAAGCCGGCGGGGGCGGCCGGGGGGAGCTGTTTTTT.

This clone was counted only a few times. The V gene is TRBV15, the J gene TRBJ2-1, with D possibly TRBD1 on 5 matching bases. This CDR3 is 14 amino acids long. The V end lost 8 bases, the J end lost 5 bases, and 16 bases lay between the germline ends. Germline V gives CDR1 LNHNV, CDR2 YYDKDF (reference sequence). CDR3 DNA sequence: TGTGCCACCGCAAAAGGGGCCGGTAACAATGAGCAGTTCTTC. Encoded protein: CATAKGAGNNEQFF.

This chain uses TRBV6-2 or TRBV6-3 with TRBJ2-7, with TRBD1 matching over 11 bases. The ends lost 5 bases at V and 4 bases at J; junction bases unmatched: 4. The germline CDR1 and CDR2 sequences are MNHEY and SVGEGT. The CDR3 loop spans 14 amino acids. CDR3 sequence reads: CASSPDRGQYEQYF. The CDR3 DNA is TGTGCCAGCAGTCCGGACAGGGGGCAGTACGAGCAGTACTTC.

This chain connects TRBV4-2 to TRBJ2-7, with 10 bases aligning to TRBD1. From germline, CDR1 is LGHNA and CDR2 YNFKEQ. Trimming cost V 1 base and J 6 bases; bases outside gene matches: 6. The CDR3 totals 15 residues. The CDR3 spells CASSQGQGASSEQYF. CDR3 nucleotide sequence: TGTGCCAGCAGCCAAGGACAGGGGGCATCGAGCGAGCAGTACTTC.

This chain uses TRBV6-2 or TRBV6-3 with TRBJ2-6, with a tentative D call TRBD1 (5 bases). CDR3 length: 14 amino acids. CDR1 and CDR2 from the germline V gene are MNHEY and SVGEGT. Trimming removed 6 bases from V and 4 bases from J, with 10 bases in between. CDR3 loop: CASSGHRGANVLTF. The CDR3 DNA follows: TGTGCCAGCAGCGGACATCGAGGGGCCAACGTCCTGACTTTC.

V usage is TRBV18 and J usage is TRBJ2-1; 9 bases agree with TRBD2. V was pared by 2 bases and J by 5 bases, with 1 base of the junction left unmatched. CDR1 is KGHSH and CDR2 is LQKENI in the germline V gene. The CDR3 runs 14 residues. The CDR3 DNA is TGTGCCAGCTCACCAAGGACTAGCGACAATGAGCAGTTCTTC. Translating gives CASSPRTSDNEQFF.

The chain combines TRBV19 with TRBJ1-5; D gene unclear. The CDR3 covers 12 residues. Trimming shortened V by 3 bases and J by 9 bases, and 9 bases separated the two germline ends. Germline V CDR1 and CDR2: LNHDA, SQIVND (reference sequence). CDR3 coding DNA: TGTGCCAGTAGTATTGGGGAGCGGCCCCAGCATTTT. Protein: CASSIGERPQHF.

DNA for the CDR3: TGTGCCAGCAGCGGACAGGGCTCCTACAATGAGCAGTTCTTC. Translation gives CASSGQGSYNEQFF. The chain has TRBV5-8 and TRBJ2-1, with 8 bases aligning to TRBD1. J gave up 0 bases and V 4 bases, and 0 bases lay outside the gene matches. CDR1 is SGHTS, CDR2 YDEGEE, per germline. This CDR3 is built from 14 residues.

The chain has TRBV4-3 and TRBJ2-3; 13 bases fit TRBD2. The V gene's germline CDR1 is LGHNA and CDR2 YSLEER. V was pared by 5 bases and J by 7 bases, with 12 bases of the junction left unmatched. This CDR3 comprises 17 residues. The DNA for the CDR3 is TGCGCCAGCAGCTACGGGGATCGGACTAGCGGGGGTTATACGCAGTATTTT. This encodes CASSYGDRTSGGYTQYF.

The V call is TRBV7-2, the J call TRBJ2-2; TRBD1 agrees at 7 bases. Germline-derived CDR1 and CDR2 are SGHTA and FQGNSA. J was trimmed by 14 bases and V by 5 bases; bases with no gene match: 5. This CDR3 has 11 amino acids. The CDR3: CASSTTGVLFF. The CDR3 coding sequence is TGTGCCAGCAGCACAACAGGGGTACTGTTTTTT.

The chain employs TRBV4-1 and TRBJ2-7, with TRBD1 as a possible D gene (5 bases). The CDR3 spans 15 residues. Trimming removed 0 bases at V and 5 bases at J, with 14 bases between. Germline CDR1 is MGHRA and CDR2 is YSYEKL. CDR3 region: CASSQDALVRDEQYF. The CDR3 nucleotides read TGCGCCAGCAGCCAAGACGCGCTAGTCAGGGACGAGCAGTACTTC.

This clone has a single count. The CDR3 protein is CASSLQGGRYSNQPQHF. The CDR3 coding sequence is TGTGCCAGCAGTCTCCAAGGGGGCAGGTATAGCAATCAGCCCCAGCATTTT. This rearrangement joins TRBV7-2 to TRBJ1-5; 7 bases match TRBD1. CDR1 SGHTA and CDR2 FQGNSA come from the germline V gene. This CDR3 contains 17 residues. J was trimmed by 0 bases and V by 6 bases; bases with no gene match: 11. Using reference TRBV7-2 and TRBJ1-5 for the parts outside the CDR3, the full variable domain is GAGVSQSPSNKVTEKGKDVELRCDPISGHTALYWYRQSLGQGLEFLIYFQGNSAPDKSGLPSDRFSAERTGGSVSTLTIQRTQQEDSAVYLCASSLQGGRYSNQPQHFGDGTRLSIL.

The chain's CDR3 is CASRADRVGGYTF. Written as DNA, the CDR3 is TGTGCCAGCAGGGCCGACAGGGTAGGGGGCTACACCTTC. The J gene is TRBJ1-2, the V gene TRBV2; 7 bases are a match to TRBD1. Per the germline V gene, CDR1 is SNHLY and CDR2 is FYNNEI. After removal of 6 bases from V and 8 bases from J, the junction contained 9 bases not matched to a gene. This CDR3 has 13 amino acids.

This chain joins TRBV7-2 and TRBJ1-5, with D perhaps matching TRBD1 (6 bases). This CDR3 has 12 residues. Looked up from germline, CDR1 is SGHTA and CDR2 is FQGNSA. V was clipped by 5 bases and J by 9 bases, with 11 bases between them. CDR3 protein: CASSPETGPQHF. In DNA form, the CDR3 reads TGTGCCAGCAGCCCAGAGACAGGGCCCCAGCATTTT. Full variable domain (remainder filled in from reference TRBV7-2 and TRBJ1-5): GAGVSQSPSNKVTEKGKDVELRCDPISGHTALYWYRQSLGQGLEFLIYFQGNSAPDKSGLPSDRFSAERTGGSVSTLTIQRTQQEDSAVYLCASSPETGPQHFGDGTRLSIL.

In its sample, this clone was seen once. The chain has TRBV6-2 or TRBV6-3 and TRBJ1-2; possible D gene TRBD1, 6 bases. The CDR3 extends over 13 amino acids. Germline V gene sequence: CDR1 MNHEY, CDR2 SVGEGT. V gave up 5 bases and J gave up 3 bases, with 10 bases separating them. The CDR3 protein is CASSAQGYYGYTF. In DNA form, the CDR3 reads TGTGCCAGCAGTGCACAGGGATACTATGGCTACACCTTC.

This chain links TRBV21-1 with TRBJ1-2; the D call TRBD1 from the table was never checked on the DNA. TRBV21-1 is an annotated pseudogene. This CDR3 is 14 amino acids long. This CDR3 is CASSYRTATYGYTF. Written as DNA, the CDR3 is TGTGCCAGCAGCTACAGGACAGCCACTTATGGCTACACCTTC.

The chain combines TRBV5-5 with TRBJ2-1, with D maybe TRBD1 (7 bases). The CDR3 length is 14 residues. The germline CDR1 and CDR2 sequences are SGHKS and YYEKEE (reference sequence). The germline V and J ends were trimmed by 4 bases and 8 bases, with 16 bases remaining between them. Written as DNA, the CDR3 is TGTGCCAGCAGCCGGGACAGCCGCGGGGATGAGCAGTTCTTC. Its translation: CASSRDSRGDEQFF.

V is TRBV9 and J is TRBJ2-3, with TRBD2 identical over 10 bases. Germline V gives CDR1 SGDLS, CDR2 YYNGEE. V gave up 4 bases and J gave up 4 bases; unmatched junction bases: 9. This CDR3 comprises 16 residues. CDR3 DNA sequence: TGTGCCAGCAGCCCCCTTGGACTAGCGGATCCAGATACGCAGTATTTT. Protein product: CASSPLGLADPDTQYF. The full variable domain, rest sourced from reference TRBV9 and TRBJ2-3, is DSGVTQTPKHLITATGQRVTLRCSPRSGDLSVYWYQQSLDQGLQFLIQYYNGEERAKGNILERFSAQQFPDLHSELNLSSLELGDSALYFCASSPLGLADPDTQYFGPGTRLTVL.

The genes are TRBV7-2 and TRBJ2-3, with D possibly TRBD2 on 7 matching bases. The CDR3 length is 15 residues. CDR1 is SGHTA and CDR2 is FQGNSA in the germline V gene. V gave up 1 base and J gave up 5 bases, with 13 bases separating them. The DNA of the CDR3 is TGTGCCAGCAGCTTAGTCTGGGGGGGCCAAGATACGCAGTATTTT. The encoded protein is CASSLVWGGQDTQYF.

The chain combines TRBV6-5 with TRBJ1-4; D remains ambiguous. Germline V CDR1 and CDR2: MNHEY, SVGAGI. The ends were cut back, 4 bases at V and 4 bases at J, with 10 bases in the middle. CDR3 size: 14 residues. CDR3 residues: CASSSGWSNEKLFF. CDR3 DNA sequence: TGTGCCAGCAGTTCCGGGTGGAGTAATGAAAAACTGTTTTTT.